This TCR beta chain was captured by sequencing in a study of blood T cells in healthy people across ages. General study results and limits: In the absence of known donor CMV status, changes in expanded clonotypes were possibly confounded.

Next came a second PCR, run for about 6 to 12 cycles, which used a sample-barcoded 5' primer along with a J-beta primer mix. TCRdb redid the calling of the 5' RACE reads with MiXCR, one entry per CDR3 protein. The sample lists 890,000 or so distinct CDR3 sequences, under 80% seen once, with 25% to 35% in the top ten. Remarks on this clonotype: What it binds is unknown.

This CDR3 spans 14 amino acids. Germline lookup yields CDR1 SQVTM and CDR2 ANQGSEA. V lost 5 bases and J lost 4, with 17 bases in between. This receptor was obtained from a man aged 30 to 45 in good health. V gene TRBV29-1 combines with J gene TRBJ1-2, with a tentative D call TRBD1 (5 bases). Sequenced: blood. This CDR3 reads CSVQQMDTPYGYTF. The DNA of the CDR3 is TGCAGCGTTCAACAGATGGACACTCCCTATGGCTACACCTTC.